This T cell receptor beta chain originates from a study of vaccination and CD4 T cells after COVID-19. On the study more broadly: A median of around 70 days (range 14 to 241) separated dose two from the taking of post-vaccine samples.

The ends lost 5 bases at V and 4 bases at J; junction bases unmatched: 9. There are 15 residues in the CDR3. Germline values: CDR1 SSHAT, CDR2 FNYEAQ (reference sequence). Sequenced with the Oncomine TCR Beta short-read assay was DNA taken from cultured CD4+ T cells. MiXCR, applied by TCRdb to the PCR reads, yields one record per CDR3 protein. The sample records 4,600 or so distinct CDR3 sequences, 58% being singletons. Worth noting for this clonotype: Its antigen is currently unknown.

Treatment here: approximately 9-day PBMC culture with coronavirus spike peptide pools or control peptides (ViraFEST assay). Collection of the unexposed donor's CD4+ T cells took place before the COVID-19 pandemic (2011-2018). The clonotype originates from a human donor in good health. The specimen sequenced was CD4+ T cells from blood, cultured in vitro. This rearrangement joins TRBV7-7 to TRBJ2-5; 8 bases agree with TRBD1. The CDR3 DNA follows: TGTGCCAGCAGCGCGACAGGGGCAGGGGGAGAGACCCAGTACTTC. Protein sequence: CASSATGAGGETQYF.